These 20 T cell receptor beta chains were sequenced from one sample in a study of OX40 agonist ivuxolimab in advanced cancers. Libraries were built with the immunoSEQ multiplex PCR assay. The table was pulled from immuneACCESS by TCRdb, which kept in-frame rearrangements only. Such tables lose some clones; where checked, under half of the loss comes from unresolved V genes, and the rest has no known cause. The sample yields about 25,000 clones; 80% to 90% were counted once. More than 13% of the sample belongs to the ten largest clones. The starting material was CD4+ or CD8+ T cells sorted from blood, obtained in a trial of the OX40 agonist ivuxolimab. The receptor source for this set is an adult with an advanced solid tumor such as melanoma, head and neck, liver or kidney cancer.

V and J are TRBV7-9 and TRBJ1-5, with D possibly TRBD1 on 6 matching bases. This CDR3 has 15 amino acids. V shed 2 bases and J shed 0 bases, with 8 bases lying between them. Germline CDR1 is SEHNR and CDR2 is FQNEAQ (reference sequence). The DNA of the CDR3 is TGTGCCAGCAGCTTAAAAGGGGGTAGCAATCAGCCCCAGCATTTT. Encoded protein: CASSLKGGSNQPQHF.

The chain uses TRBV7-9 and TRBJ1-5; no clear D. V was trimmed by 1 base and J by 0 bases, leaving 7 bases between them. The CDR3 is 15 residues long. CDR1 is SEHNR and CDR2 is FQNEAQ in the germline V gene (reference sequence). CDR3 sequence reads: CASSLVADSNQPQHF. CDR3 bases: TGTGCCAGCAGCTTAGTGGCAGATAGCAATCAGCCCCAGCATTTT.

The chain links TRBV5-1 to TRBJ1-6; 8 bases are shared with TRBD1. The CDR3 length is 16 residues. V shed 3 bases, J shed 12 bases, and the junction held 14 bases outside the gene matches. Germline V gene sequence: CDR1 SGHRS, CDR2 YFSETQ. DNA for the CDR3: TGCGCCAGCAGCTCGGTGCCCTCAGACAGGGGCGAACCCCTCCACTTT. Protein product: CASSSVPSDRGEPLHF.

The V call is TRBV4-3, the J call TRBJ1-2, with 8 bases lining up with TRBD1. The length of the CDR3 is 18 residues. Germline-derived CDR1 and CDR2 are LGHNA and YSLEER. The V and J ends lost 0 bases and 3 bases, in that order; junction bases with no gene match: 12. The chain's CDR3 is CASSQDRAGGGRYYGYTF. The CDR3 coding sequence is TGCGCCAGCAGCCAAGATCGGGCAGGGGGCGGACGGTACTATGGCTACACCTTC.

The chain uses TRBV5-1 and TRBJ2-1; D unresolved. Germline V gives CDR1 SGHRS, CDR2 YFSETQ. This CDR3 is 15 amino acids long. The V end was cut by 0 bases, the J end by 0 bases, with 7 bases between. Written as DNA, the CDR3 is TGCGCCAGCAGCTTGGGCCGTTACTCCTACAATGAGCAGTTCTTC. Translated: CASSLGRYSYNEQFF. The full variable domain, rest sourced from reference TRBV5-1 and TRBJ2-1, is KAGVTQTPRYLIKTRGQQVTLSCSPISGHRSVSWYQQTPGQGLQFLFEYFSETQRNKGNFPGRFSGRQFSNSRSEMNVSTLELGDSALYLCASSLGRYSYNEQFFGPGTRLTVL.

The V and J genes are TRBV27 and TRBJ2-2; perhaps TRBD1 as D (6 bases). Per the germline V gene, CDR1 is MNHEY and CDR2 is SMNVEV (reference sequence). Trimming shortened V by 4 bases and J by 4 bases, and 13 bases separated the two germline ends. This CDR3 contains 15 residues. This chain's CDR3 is CASSYRAVGTGELFF. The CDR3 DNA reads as TGTGCCAGCAGTTACAGGGCAGTCGGCACCGGGGAGCTGTTTTTT.

The CDR3 is CASSQYRGQTGTEAFF. For the CDR3, the DNA is TGCGCCAGCAGCCAATATAGGGGGCAGACGGGAACTGAAGCTTTCTTT. The chain joins TRBV4-3 to TRBJ1-1; the match to TRBD1 covers 7 bases. Germline V CDR1 and CDR2: LGHNA, YSLEER. After removal of 2 bases from V and 5 bases from J, the junction contained 11 bases not matched to a gene. This CDR3 is 16 amino acids long.

The CDR3 sequence: CASSLAIAGGRYEQYF. CDR3 sequence (DNA): TGTGCCAGCAGCTTAGCGATAGCAGGGGGCCGGTACGAGCAGTACTTC. This sequence joins TRBV7-9 and TRBJ2-7, with 8 bases fitting TRBD1. V dropped 0 bases and J dropped 4; count of bases not matched to a gene: 8. Germline V lookup: CDR1 SEHNR, CDR2 FQNEAQ (reference sequence). The CDR3 totals 16 residues.

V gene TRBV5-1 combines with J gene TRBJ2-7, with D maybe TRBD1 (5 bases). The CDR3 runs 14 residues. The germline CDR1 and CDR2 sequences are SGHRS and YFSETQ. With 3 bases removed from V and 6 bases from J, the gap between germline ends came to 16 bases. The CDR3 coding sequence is TGCGCCAGCAGCTGGGCAGGGCCTAGGGGCGAGCAGTACTTC. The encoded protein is CASSWAGPRGEQYF. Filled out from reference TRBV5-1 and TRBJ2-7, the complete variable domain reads KAGVTQTPRYLIKTRGQQVTLSCSPISGHRSVSWYQQTPGQGLQFLFEYFSETQRNKGNFPGRFSGRQFSNSRSEMNVSTLELGDSALYLCASSWAGPRGEQYFGPGTRLTVT.

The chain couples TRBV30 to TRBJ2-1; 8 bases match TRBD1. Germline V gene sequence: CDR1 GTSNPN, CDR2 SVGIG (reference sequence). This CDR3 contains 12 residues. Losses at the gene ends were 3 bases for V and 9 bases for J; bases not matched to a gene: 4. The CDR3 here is CAWRATGGEQFF. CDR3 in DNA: TGTGCCTGGAGAGCCACAGGGGGTGAGCAGTTCTTC.

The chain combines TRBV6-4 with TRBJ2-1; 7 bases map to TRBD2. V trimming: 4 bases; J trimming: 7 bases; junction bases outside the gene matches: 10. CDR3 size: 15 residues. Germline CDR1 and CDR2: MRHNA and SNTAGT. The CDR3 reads CASSGRAGVRNEQFF. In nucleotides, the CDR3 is TGTGCCAGCAGTGGTCGGGCGGGAGTTCGGAATGAGCAGTTCTTC.

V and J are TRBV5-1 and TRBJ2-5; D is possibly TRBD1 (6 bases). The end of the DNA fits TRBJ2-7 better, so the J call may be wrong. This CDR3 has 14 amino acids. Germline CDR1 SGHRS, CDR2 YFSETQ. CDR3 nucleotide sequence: TGCGCCAGCAGCTTGGCCGGGGACAACTACGAGCAGTACTTC. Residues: CASSLAGDNYEQYF.

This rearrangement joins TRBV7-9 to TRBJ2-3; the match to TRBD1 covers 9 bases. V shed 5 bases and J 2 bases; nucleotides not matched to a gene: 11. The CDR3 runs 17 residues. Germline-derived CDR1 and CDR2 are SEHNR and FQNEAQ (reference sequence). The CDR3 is CASSLADRGLLTDTQYF. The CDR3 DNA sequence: TGTGCCAGCAGCCTGGCGGACAGGGGACTTCTCACAGATACGCAGTATTTT.

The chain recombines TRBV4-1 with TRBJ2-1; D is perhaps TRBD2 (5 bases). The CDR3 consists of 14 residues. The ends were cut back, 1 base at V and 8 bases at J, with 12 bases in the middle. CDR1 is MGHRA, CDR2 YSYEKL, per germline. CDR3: CASSQVFPRDEQFF. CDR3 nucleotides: TGCGCCAGCAGCCAAGTTTTCCCGCGGGATGAGCAGTTCTTC.

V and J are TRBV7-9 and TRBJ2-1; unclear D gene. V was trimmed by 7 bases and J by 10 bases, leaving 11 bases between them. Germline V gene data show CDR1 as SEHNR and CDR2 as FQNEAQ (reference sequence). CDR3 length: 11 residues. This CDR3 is CASTWSYEQFF. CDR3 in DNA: TGTGCCAGCACATGGTCCTACGAGCAGTTCTTC.

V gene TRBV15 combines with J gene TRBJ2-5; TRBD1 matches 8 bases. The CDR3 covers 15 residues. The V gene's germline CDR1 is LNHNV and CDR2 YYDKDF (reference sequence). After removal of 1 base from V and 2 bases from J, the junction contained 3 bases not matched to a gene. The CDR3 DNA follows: TGTGCCACCAGCAGAGGGACAGGGAATCAAGAGACCCAGTACTTC. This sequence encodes CATSRGTGNQETQYF.

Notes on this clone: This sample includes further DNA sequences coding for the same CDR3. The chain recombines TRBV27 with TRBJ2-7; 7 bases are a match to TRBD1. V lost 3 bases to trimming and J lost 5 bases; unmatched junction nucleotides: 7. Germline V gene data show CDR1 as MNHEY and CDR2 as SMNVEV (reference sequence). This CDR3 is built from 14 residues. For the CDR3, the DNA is TGTGCCAGCAGTTTTGACAGGGCGTGGGACGAGCAGTACTTC. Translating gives CASSFDRAWDEQYF.

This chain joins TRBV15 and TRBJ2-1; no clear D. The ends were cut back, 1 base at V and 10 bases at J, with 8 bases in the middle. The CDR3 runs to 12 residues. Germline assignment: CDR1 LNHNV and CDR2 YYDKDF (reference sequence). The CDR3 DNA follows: TGTGCCACCAGCAGAGTGGGCAGAGAGCAGTTCTTC. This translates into CATSRVGREQFF.

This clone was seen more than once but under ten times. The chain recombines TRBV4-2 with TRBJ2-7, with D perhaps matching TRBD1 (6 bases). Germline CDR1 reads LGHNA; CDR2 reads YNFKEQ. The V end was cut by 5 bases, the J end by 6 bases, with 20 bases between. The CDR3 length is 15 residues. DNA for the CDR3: TGTGCCAGCAGCTACACCCGGGACACGGGCATCGAGCAGTACTTC. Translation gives CASSYTRDTGIEQYF.

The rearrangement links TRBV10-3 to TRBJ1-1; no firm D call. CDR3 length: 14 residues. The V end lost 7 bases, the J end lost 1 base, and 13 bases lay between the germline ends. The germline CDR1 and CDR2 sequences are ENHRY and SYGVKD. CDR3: CAITAALGNTEAFF. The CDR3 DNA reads TGTGCCATCACCGCAGCGCTCGGGAACACTGAAGCTTTCTTT.